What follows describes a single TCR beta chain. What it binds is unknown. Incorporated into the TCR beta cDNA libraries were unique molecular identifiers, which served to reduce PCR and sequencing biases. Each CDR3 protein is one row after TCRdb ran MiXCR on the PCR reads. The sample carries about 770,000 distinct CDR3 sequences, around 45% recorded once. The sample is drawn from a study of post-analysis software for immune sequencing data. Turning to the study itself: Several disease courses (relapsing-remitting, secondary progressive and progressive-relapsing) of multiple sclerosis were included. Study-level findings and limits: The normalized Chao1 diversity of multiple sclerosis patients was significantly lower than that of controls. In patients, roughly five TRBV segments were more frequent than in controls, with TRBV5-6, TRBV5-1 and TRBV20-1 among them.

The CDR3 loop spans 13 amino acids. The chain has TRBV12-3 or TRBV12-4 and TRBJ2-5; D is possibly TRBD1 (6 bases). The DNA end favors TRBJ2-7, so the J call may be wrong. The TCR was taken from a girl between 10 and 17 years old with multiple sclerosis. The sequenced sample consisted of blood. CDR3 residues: CASSFGGASEQYF. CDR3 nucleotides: TGTGCCAGCAGTTTTGGGGGCGCGAGCGAGCAGTACTTC.